The rows below give T cell receptor beta chains drawn from one sample of a study of vaccination and CD4 T cells after COVID-19. Antigens for these TCRs are unknown. A single record per CDR3 protein comes from TCRdb applying MiXCR to the PCR reads. Of roughly 10,000 distinct CDR3 sequences listed, roughly 30% are singletons. Sequencing used CD4+ T cells from blood, cultured in vitro, obtained after SARS-CoV-2 vaccination. These receptors were collected from a human donor who had recovered from COVID-19. The CDR3 runs from the conserved cysteine through the conserved F or W. A D gene is named only where the DNA matches it firmly. Where a row states a size, it is once, few, many or the class of an expanded clone; other rows omit it.

>TRBV28|once|TRBJ2-7|-
CASSSYTLRDPYEQYF
TGTGCCAGCAGTTCATACACCCTCCGGGACCCCTACGAGCAGTACTTC
>TRBV2|-|TRBJ1-2|-
CASSLRTIQAGYTF
TGTGCCAGCAGCCTAAGGACAATCCAGGCCGGCTACACCTTC
>TRBV6-1|few|TRBJ2-7|TRBD1
CASVPGTGYYEQYF
TGTGCCAGCGTGCCCGGGACAGGGTACTACGAGCAGTACTTC
>TRBV6-1|few|TRBJ2-1|-
CASSGGWNEQFF
TGTGCCAGCAGCGGCGGTTGGAATGAGCAGTTCTTC
>TRBV20-1|-|TRBJ1-1|-
CSAKVMNTEAFF
TGCAGTGCAAAGGTTATGAACACTGAAGCTTTCTTT
>TRBV7-2|-|TRBJ1-3|-
CASSFEPRVGNTIYF
TGTGCCAGCAGCTTTGAACCCAGGGTTGGAAACACCATATATTTT
>TRBV6-2/TRBV6-3|-|TRBJ1-1|-
CASSALKNTEAFF
TGTGCCAGCAGTGCCTTGAAGAACACTGAAGCTTTCTTT
>TRBV12-3/TRBV12-4|-|TRBJ2-3|-
CASSSRGRGGSNTDTQYF
TGTGCCAGCAGTTCCAGGGGCAGGGGGGGATCGAACACAGATACGCAGTATTTT
>TRBV10-2|-|TRBJ2-1|-
CASRDNEQFF
TGCGCCAGCAGAGACAATGAGCAGTTCTTC
>TRBV7-9|-|TRBJ2-7|-
CASSLGRGGYEQYF
TGTGCCAGCAGCCTCGGAAGAGGCGGCTACGAGCAGTACTTC
>TRBV28|-|TRBJ1-6|TRBD1
CASSRQGWNSPLHF
TGTGCCAGCAGTCGACAGGGTTGGAATTCACCCCTCCACTTT
>TRBV5-3|-|TRBJ2-7|TRBD2
CARSLGTIYEQYF
TGTGCCAGAAGCCTCGGGACTATCTACGAGCAGTACTTC
>TRBV25-1|-|TRBJ2-5|TRBD2
CASSDPRGAGGPWETQYF
TGTGCCAGCAGTGACCCTCGCGGAGCGGGAGGGCCGTGGGAGACCCAGTACTTC
>TRBV7-2|-|TRBJ2-3|-
CASSLIIVKGPATQYF
TGTGCCAGCAGCTTAATAATCGTCAAGGGCCCCGCTACGCAGTATTTT
>TRBV4-1|few|TRBJ2-7|TRBD2
CASSHPGLASGELSYEQYF
TGCGCCAGCAGCCATCCGGGACTAGCATCCGGGGAGCTTAGCTACGAGCAGTACTTC